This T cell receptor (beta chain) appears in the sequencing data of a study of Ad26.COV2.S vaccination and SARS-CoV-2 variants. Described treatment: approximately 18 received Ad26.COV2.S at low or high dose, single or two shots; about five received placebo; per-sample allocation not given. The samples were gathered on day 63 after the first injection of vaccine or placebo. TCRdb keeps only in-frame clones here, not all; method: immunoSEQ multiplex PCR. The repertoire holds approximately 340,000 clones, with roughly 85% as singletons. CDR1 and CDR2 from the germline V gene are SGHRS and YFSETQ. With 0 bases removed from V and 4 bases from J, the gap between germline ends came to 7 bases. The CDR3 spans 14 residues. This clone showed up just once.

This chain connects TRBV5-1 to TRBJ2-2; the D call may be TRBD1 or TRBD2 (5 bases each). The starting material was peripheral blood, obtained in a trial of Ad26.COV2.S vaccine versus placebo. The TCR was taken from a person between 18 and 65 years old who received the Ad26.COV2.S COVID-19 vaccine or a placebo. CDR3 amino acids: CASSLEGTTGELFF. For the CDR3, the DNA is TGCGCCAGCAGCTTGGAGGGGACCACCGGGGAGCTGTTTTTT.